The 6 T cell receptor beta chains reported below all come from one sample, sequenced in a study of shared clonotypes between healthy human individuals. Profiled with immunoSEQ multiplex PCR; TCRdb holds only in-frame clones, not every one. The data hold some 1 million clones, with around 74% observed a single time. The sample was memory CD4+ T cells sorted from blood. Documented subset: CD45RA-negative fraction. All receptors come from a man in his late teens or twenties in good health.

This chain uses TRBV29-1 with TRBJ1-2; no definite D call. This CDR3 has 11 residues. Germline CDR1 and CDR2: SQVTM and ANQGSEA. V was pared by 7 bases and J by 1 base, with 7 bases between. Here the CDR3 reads CSGELNYGYTF. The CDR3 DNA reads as TGCAGCGGGGAGCTTAACTATGGCTACACCTTC.

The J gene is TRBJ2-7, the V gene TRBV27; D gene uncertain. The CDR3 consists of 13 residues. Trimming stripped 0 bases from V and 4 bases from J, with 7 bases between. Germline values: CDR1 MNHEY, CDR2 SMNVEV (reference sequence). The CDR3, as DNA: TGTGCCAGCAGTTTATCGCTCGTTTACGAGCAGTACTTC. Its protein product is CASSLSLVYEQYF.

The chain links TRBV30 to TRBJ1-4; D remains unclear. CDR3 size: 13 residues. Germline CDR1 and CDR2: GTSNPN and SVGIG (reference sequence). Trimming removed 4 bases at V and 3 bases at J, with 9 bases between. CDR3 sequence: CAWNLRPNEKLFF. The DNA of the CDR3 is TGTGCCTGGAACCTGCGACCTAATGAAAAACTGTTTTTT.

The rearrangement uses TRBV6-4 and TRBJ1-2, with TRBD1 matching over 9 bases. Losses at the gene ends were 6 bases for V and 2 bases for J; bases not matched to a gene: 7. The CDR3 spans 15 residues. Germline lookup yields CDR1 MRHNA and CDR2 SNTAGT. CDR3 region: CASSRDRERNYGYTF. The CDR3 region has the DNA TGTGCCAGCAGCCGGGACAGGGAGCGAAACTATGGCTACACCTTC.

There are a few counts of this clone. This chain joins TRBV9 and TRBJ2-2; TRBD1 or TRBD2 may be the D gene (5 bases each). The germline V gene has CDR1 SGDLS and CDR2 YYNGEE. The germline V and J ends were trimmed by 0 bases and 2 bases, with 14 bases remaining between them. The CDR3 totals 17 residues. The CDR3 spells CASSVAGPSLNTGELFF. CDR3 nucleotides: TGTGCCAGCAGCGTAGCGGGACCTTCCCTAAACACCGGGGAGCTGTTTTTT.

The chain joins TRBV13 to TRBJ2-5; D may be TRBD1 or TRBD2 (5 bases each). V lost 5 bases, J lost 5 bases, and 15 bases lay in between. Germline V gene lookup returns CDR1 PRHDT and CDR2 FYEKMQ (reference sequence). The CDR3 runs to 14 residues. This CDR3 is CASSAGTHAETQYF. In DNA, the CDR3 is TGTGCCAGCAGCGCCGGGACCCACGCGGAGACCCAGTACTTC.